Listed below are T cell receptor beta chains from one sample, sequenced in a study of T cell repertoires in cytomegalovirus infection. Via MiXCR, TCRdb re-called the reads, giving one row per CDR3 protein. This sample yields around 230,000 distinct CDR3 sequences, of which approximately 6.7% are seen a single time; around 6.5% belongs to the top ten. The sequencing input was PBMCs. These receptors came from a human donor in good health (CMV status not recorded). Some clones in this sample may be carry-over from other donors' samples. CDR3s include the opening cysteine and the closing phenylalanine or tryptophan. A D gene is named only where the DNA matches it firmly. Size values are once, few and many counts, or a class for expanded clones, and some rows have none.

j_call v_call clone_size d_call cdr3_nt cdr3_aa
TRBJ1-5 TRBV28 many - TGTGCCAGCAGTTTCGGGCAACCCCAGCCCCAGCATTTT CASSFGQPQPQHF
TRBJ1-4 TRBV20-1 - TRBD1 TGCAGTGCTCGGGGTCCTCGACAGGGAAGTGAAAAACTGTTTTTT CSARGPRQGSEKLFF
TRBJ2-5 TRBV23-1 many TRBD2 TGCGCCAGCAGTCAACCTTTGCGGGGGGAAACTCAAGAGACCCAGTACTTC CASSQPLRGETQETQYF
TRBJ1-2 TRBV20-1 many - TGCAGTGCAGAGAGCGGTGACAACTATGGCTACACCTTC CSAESGDNYGYTF
TRBJ1-5 TRBV2 many TRBD1 TGTGCCAGCAGGGGGGACAGGGAGGAAAGCAATCAGCCCCAGCATTTT CASRGDREESNQPQHF
TRBJ2-1 TRBV20-1 - TRBD2 TGCAGTGCTAGAGTGGGAGCGGGGGTAAACAATGAGCAGTTCTTC CSARVGAGVNNEQFF
TRBJ1-6 TRBV12-3/TRBV12-4 many - TGTGCCAGCAGTTTTGGGGACAACAATAATTCACCCCTCCACTTT CASSFGDNNNSPLHF
TRBJ1-2 TRBV25-1 - - TGTGCCAGCAGTATGAGCAGTAAAGCTAACTATGGCTACACCTTC CASSMSSKANYGYTF
TRBJ2-2 TRBV6-2/TRBV6-3 many - TGTGCCAGCAGTGACCAGGCCACCGGGGAGCTGTTTTTT CASSDQATGELFF
TRBJ1-1 TRBV6-5 many - TGTGCCAGCGCCCCTCGGGGAGCGGGGACCTCGGGAGCTTTCTTT CASAPRGAGTSGAFF
TRBJ1-1 TRBV2 many TRBD1 TGTGCCAGCAGTGACTGGACAGGGGCGGGGAACACTGAAGCTTTCTTT CASSDWTGAGNTEAFF
TRBJ2-3 TRBV7-2 many - TGTGCCAGCAGCTTTGAAAGGGGAGGTACGCAGTATTTT CASSFERGGTQYF
TRBJ2-3 TRBV29-1 many - TGCAGCGTTGAAGAGGGACTTTCTCGCACAGATACGCAGTATTTT CSVEEGLSRTDTQYF
TRBJ2-3 TRBV2 many - TGTGCCAGCCTGCTGGTCAGGGGGGGCCCAGATACGCAGTATTTT CASLLVRGGPDTQYF
TRBJ1-2 TRBV7-2 many - TGTGCCAGCAGCTTAGTAGGTTTACGGGCAGACACTAACTATGGCTACACCTTC CASSLVGLRADTNYGYTF
TRBJ2-1 TRBV7-9 many - TGTGCCAGCAGCCCCTTTAAACAGGGTAGGAATGAGCAGTTCTTC CASSPFKQGRNEQFF
TRBJ2-3 TRBV28 many TRBD1 TGTGCCAGCAGTTTAGACAGGGGGTTTGATACGCAGTATTTT CASSLDRGFDTQYF
TRBJ2-2 TRBV7-8 many - TGTGCCAGCAGCCGCCGGAGGGACACCGGGGAGCTGTTTTTT CASSRRRDTGELFF
TRBJ1-3 TRBV19 many - TGTGCCAGTAGTAGCGGACAGCCATCGGGAAACACCATATATTTT CASSSGQPSGNTIYF
TRBJ1-1 TRBV5-1 many - TGCGCCAGCAGCGGGAATACCCACACTGAAGCTTTCTTT CASSGNTHTEAFF
TRBJ2-2 TRBV5-1 many - TGCGCCAGCGACTCCACGGGGGCGAACACCGGGGAGCTGTTTTTT CASDSTGANTGELFF
TRBJ2-1 TRBV19 many TRBD1 TGTGCCAGTAGTATAGACACAGGGGTGTCCTCCACCTACAATGAGCAGTTCTTC CASSIDTGVSSTYNEQFF
TRBJ1-2 TRBV7-2 many - TGTGCCAGCAGCTTAGGTGGGGTCAGTAGCTATGGCTACACCTTC CASSLGGVSSYGYTF
TRBJ1-1 TRBV20-1 - - TGCAGTGCTAGATCACAGATCATGAACACTGAAGCTTTCTTT CSARSQIMNTEAFF
TRBJ1-6 TRBV12-3/TRBV12-4 many TRBD1 TGTGCCAGCAGTTCGGGACAGCATAATTCACCCCTCCACTTT CASSSGQHNSPLHF
TRBJ2-1 TRBV24-1 many - TGTGCCACCCGAAAAAGGGATGAGCAGTTCTTC CATRKRDEQFF
TRBJ2-5 TRBV19 - - TGTGCCAGTAACAGTCGGACGGGTTGGGAGACCCAGTACTTC CASNSRTGWETQYF
TRBJ1-5 TRBV2 many - TGTGCCAGCAGTGGGACACGGGCTGATCAGCCCCAGCATTTT CASSGTRADQPQHF
TRBJ1-5 TRBV4-1 many - TGCGCCAGCAGCCAAGAGATAGGGGGTAGCAATCAGCCCCAGCATTTT CASSQEIGGSNQPQHF
TRBJ2-1 TRBV4-3 many - TGCGCCAGCAGCCAAGCTGGGCGGTCAGAGAGCTCCTACAATGAGCAGTTCTTC CASSQAGRSESSYNEQFF
TRBJ1-1 TRBV3-1 many - TGTGCCAGCAGCCAAGCCGGGTACGGGGCTGAAGCTTTCTTT CASSQAGYGAEAFF
TRBJ2-1 TRBV20-1 - - TGCAGTGCTACGCGACTAGTAGGGGGAAATGAGCAGTTCTTC CSATRLVGGNEQFF
TRBJ2-7 TRBV27 - TRBD1 TGTGCCAGCAGTTTAAAGGGACAGGGGGCCGCCTACGAGCAGTACTTC CASSLKGQGAAYEQYF
TRBJ2-7 TRBV9 few - TGTGCCAGCAGCGTGGGCGACTTCTCCTACGAGCAGTACTTC CASSVGDFSYEQYF
TRBJ1-2 TRBV7-8 many - TGTGCCAGCAGCTTAACAGGGTCGGCCCCCGATGGCTACACCTTC CASSLTGSAPDGYTF
TRBJ2-1 TRBV7-9 many TRBD2 TGTGCCAGCAGCTTAACTAGCGGGGTAAGCTCCTACAATGAGCAGTTCTTC CASSLTSGVSSYNEQFF
TRBJ1-6 TRBV6-5 few TRBD1 TGTGCCAGCAGTTTTGACAGGGGAGCGAATTCACCCCTCCACTTT CASSFDRGANSPLHF
TRBJ2-6 TRBV19 - - TGTGCCAGTAGTATAGTAGGGTTATCATACTCTGGGGCCAACGTCCTGACTTTC CASSIVGLSYSGANVLTF
TRBJ1-3 TRBV29-1 - - TGCAGCGGCCGGACAGTTGGAAACACCATATATTTT CSGRTVGNTIYF
TRBJ2-6 TRBV7-9 many TRBD1 TGTGCCAGCAGCTTAAGATTGGGGACAGGGGCCTTCGGCGGGGCCAACGTCCTGACTTTC CASSLRLGTGAFGGANVLTF
TRBJ1-5 TRBV7-2 many - TGTGCCAGCAGCTTAGGAGGGGTAGGGGGGAGTAACCAGCCCCAGCATTTT CASSLGGVGGSNQPQHF
TRBJ1-3 TRBV6-1 many TRBD1 TGTGCCAGCAGTTGGGACAGGAGCTCTGGAAACACCATATATTTT CASSWDRSSGNTIYF
TRBJ1-5 TRBV4-2 many - TGTGCCAGCAGCCACAAACAGGGATCCCAGCCCCAGCATTTT CASSHKQGSQPQHF
TRBJ1-2 TRBV7-2 many TRBD1 TGTGCCAGCAGCGGGACAGGGGGCCTAGATGGCTACACCTTC CASSGTGGLDGYTF
TRBJ2-5 TRBV12-3/TRBV12-4 many - TGTGCCAGCAGTTTCGAGGAACCGACCCAGTACTTC CASSFEEPTQYF
TRBJ2-2 TRBV7-9 few TRBD2 TGTGCCAGCAGTCCTCCGGGACTAGCGGACACCGGGGAGCTGTTTTTT CASSPPGLADTGELFF
TRBJ2-2 TRBV29-1 - TRBD1 TGCAGCGTCGAGGACAGGGTTGGGATTTTGCCCGGGGAGCTGTTTTTT CSVEDRVGILPGELFF
TRBJ1-1 TRBV9 - - TGTGCCAGCAGCGCAACGGGAGGCGCCTTGAACACTGAAGCTTTCTTT CASSATGGALNTEAFF
TRBJ2-5 TRBV6-2/TRBV6-3 many TRBD1 TGTGCCAGCAGTCGGCCCGGGACAGGTTCCCAAGAGACCCAGTACTTC CASSRPGTGSQETQYF
TRBJ2-6 TRBV19 many - TGTGCCAGTAGTGCGGACGGGCTCTCTGGGGCCAACGTCCTGACTTTC CASSADGLSGANVLTF
TRBJ1-2 TRBV7-2 many - TGTGCCAGCAGCTTAGCGCCGACAGCGGAGGGGGGCTACACCTTC CASSLAPTAEGGYTF
TRBJ2-3 TRBV5-6 many - TGTGCCAGCAGCGTTTCAGATACGCAGTATTTT CASSVSDTQYF
TRBJ1-5 TRBV20-1 few - TGCAGTGCTAGAGGGGGGTTAAGCAATCAGCCCCAGCATTTT CSARGGLSNQPQHF
TRBJ1-2 TRBV4-2 many TRBD1 TGTGCCAGCAGCCAAGGCCCCGGGACAGGGGGTTTCTATGGCTACACCTTC CASSQGPGTGGFYGYTF
TRBJ2-1 TRBV2 many - TGTGCCAGCAGTGATTACCCTCTTTTTAAGGGGAGCAATGAGCAGTTCTTC CASSDYPLFKGSNEQFF
TRBJ1-1 TRBV7-2 many TRBD1 TGTGCCAGCAGCTCGGCTCAGGGAGGGGGCCACACTGAAGCTTTCTTT CASSSAQGGGHTEAFF
TRBJ2-3 TRBV7-2 many - TGTGCCAGCAGCTTAGGCGCACGGGGCAGCACAGATACGCAGTATTTT CASSLGARGSTDTQYF